This T cell receptor beta chain was observed in a study of shared clonotypes between healthy human individuals. Naive CD8 cells comprised CD45RO-negative, CCR7-positively selected cells, excluding terminally differentiated effector memory CD45RA+ cells. Healthy and HIV-negative, the adult donors had no recent acute infections or vaccinations. This CDR3 region has 16 residues. The V end lost 0 bases, the J end lost 3 bases, and 14 bases lay between the germline ends. The germline gives CDR1 SGHDN, CDR2 FVKESK. Study results and caveats: Blood was the sole source, and tissue repertoires probably differ.

Notes on this clone: Its antigen is not known.

As originally analysed: ImmunoSEQ gave junction-only sequences without quality scores, so filtering differed. Sequencing used immunoSEQ multiplex PCR; TCRdb keeps in-frame clones, though not all of them. That table furnishes V, J and clone size, whereas the DNA furnished D and trimming. The profile shows about 2.1 million clones, around 95% of them singletons. This rearrangement joins TRBV14 to TRBJ1-1; maybe TRBD1 (5 bases). Input material: naive CD8+ T cells from PBMCs. The sequence was collected from a man aged 18 to 29 in good health. Some clones in this sample may be carry-over from other donors' samples. CDR3 in DNA: TGTGCCAGCAGCCAAGAAGGGGAGGGCAGGGACACTGAAGCTTTCTTT. The encoded protein is CASSQEGEGRDTEAFF.